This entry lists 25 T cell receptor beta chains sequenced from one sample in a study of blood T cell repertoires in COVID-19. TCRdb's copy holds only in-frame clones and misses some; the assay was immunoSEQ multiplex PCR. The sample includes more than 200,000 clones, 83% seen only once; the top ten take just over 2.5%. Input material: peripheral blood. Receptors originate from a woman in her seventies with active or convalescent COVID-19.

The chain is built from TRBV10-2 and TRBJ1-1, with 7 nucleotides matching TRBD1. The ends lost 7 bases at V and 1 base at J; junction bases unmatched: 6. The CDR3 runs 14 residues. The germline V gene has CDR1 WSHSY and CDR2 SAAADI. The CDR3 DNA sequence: TGCGCCAGCAACGTCCACAGGGGGAACACTGAAGCTTTCTTT. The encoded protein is CASNVHRGNTEAFF.

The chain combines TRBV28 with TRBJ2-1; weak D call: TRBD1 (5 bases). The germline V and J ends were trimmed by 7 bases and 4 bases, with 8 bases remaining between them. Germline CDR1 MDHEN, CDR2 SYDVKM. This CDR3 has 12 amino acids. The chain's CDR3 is CASNRQYNEQFF. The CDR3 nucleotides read TGTGCCAGCAATCGACAGTACAATGAGCAGTTCTTC.

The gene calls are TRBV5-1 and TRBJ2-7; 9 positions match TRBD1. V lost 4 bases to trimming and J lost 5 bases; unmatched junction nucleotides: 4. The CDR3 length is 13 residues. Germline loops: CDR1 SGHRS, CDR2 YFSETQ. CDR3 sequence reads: CASSLGQGDEQYF. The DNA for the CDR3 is TGCGCCAGCAGCCTGGGACAGGGAGACGAGCAGTACTTC.

CDR3 nucleotide sequence: TGCAGTGCTAGTCCTAGCTCCTACGAGCAGTACTTC. Its protein product is CSASPSSYEQYF. This chain connects TRBV20-1 to TRBJ2-7; D not resolved. The ends were cut back, 3 bases at V and 0 bases at J, with 6 bases in the middle. CDR1 is DFQATT and CDR2 is SNEGSKA in the germline V gene (reference sequence). The CDR3 has 12 residues.

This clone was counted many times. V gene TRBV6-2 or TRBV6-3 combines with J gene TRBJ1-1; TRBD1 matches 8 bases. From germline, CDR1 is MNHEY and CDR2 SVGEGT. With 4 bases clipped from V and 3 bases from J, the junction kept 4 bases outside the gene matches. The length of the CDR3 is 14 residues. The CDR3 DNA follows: TGTGCCAGCAGTTCGACAGGGGCGGACACTGAAGCTTTCTTT. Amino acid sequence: CASSSTGADTEAFF.

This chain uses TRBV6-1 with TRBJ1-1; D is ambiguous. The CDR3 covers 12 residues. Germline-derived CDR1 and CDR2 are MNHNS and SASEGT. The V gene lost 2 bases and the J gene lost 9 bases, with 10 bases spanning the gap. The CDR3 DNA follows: TGTGCCAGCAGTGAATGGCTGAACCAAGCTTTCTTT. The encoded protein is CASSEWLNQAFF.

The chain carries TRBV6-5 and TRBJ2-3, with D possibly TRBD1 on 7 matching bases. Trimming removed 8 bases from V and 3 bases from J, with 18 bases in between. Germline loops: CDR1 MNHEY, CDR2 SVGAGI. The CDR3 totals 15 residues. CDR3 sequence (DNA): TGTGCCAGCCCGGAGGGCCAGGGGGTTACAGATACGCAGTATTTT. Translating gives CASPEGQGVTDTQYF.

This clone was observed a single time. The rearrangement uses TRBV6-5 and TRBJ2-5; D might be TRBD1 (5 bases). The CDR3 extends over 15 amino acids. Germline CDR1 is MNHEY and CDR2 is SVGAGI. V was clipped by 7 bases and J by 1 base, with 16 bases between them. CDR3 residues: CASNSRTLGQETQYF. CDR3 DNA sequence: TGTGCCAGCAACTCCAGGACACTCGGCCAAGAGACCCAGTACTTC.

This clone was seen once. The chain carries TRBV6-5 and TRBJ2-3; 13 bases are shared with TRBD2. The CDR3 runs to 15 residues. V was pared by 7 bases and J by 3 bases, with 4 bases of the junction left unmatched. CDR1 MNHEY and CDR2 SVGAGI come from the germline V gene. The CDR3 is CASTRTSGGTDTQYF. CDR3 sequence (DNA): TGTGCCAGCACTCGGACTAGCGGGGGAACAGATACGCAGTATTTT.

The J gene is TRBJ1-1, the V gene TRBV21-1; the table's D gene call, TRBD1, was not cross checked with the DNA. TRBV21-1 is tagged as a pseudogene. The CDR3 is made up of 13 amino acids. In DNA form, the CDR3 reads TGTGCCAGCAGCCGGACAGGGAGGACTGAAGCTTTCTTT. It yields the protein CASSRTGRTEAFF.

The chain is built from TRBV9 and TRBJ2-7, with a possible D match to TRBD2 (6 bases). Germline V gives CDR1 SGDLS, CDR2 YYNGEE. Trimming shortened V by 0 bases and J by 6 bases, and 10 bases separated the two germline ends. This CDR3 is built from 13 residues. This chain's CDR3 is CASSVGGSGEQYF. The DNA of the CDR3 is TGTGCCAGCAGCGTAGGGGGTAGCGGCGAGCAGTACTTC.

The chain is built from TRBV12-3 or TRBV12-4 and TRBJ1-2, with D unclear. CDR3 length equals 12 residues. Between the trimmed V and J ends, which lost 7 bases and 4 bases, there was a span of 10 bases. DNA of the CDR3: TGTGCCAGCACCTCGACACTCTATGGCTACACCTTC. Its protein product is CASTSTLYGYTF.

This CDR3 reads CASSPGTVINQPQHF. The CDR3 region has the DNA TGTGCCAGCAGCCCCGGGACAGTGATCAATCAGCCCCAGCATTTT. V gene TRBV7-2 combines with J gene TRBJ1-5; 7 bases are a match to TRBD1. The germline V gene has CDR1 SGHTA and CDR2 FQGNSA. This CDR3 spans 15 amino acids. The V segment lost 5 bases and the J segment 3 bases; nucleotides outside the gene matches: 7. Full variable domain (outside the CDR3, taken from reference TRBV7-2 and TRBJ1-5): GAGVSQSPSNKVTEKGKDVELRCDPISGHTALYWYRQSLGQGLEFLIYFQGNSAPDKSGLPSDRFSAERTGGSVSTLTIQRTQQEDSAVYLCASSPGTVINQPQHFGDGTRLSIL.

CDR3 sequence (DNA): TGTGCCAGCAAAACTAGCGGGAGTGTACATACGCAGTATTTT. As protein: CASKTSGSVHTQYF. The V call is TRBV25-1, the J call TRBJ2-3; 11 positions match TRBD2. The ends lost 7 bases at V and 7 bases at J; junction bases unmatched: 7. Germline loops: CDR1 MGHDK, CDR2 SYGVNS. This CDR3 contains 14 residues.

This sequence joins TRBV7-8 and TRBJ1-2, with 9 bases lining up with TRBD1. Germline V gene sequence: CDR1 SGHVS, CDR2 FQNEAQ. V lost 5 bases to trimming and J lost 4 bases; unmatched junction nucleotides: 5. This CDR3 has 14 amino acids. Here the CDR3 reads CASSNPGQGYGYTF. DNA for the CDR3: TGTGCCAGCAGCAACCCGGGACAGGGCTATGGCTACACCTTC.

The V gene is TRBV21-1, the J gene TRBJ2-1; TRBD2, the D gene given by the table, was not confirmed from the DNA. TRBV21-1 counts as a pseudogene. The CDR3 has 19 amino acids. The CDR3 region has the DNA TGTGCCAGCAGCAAAGCGGTGGGGACTAGCGGGGGGCAGGACAATGAGCAGTTCTTC. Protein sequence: CASSKAVGTSGGQDNEQFF.

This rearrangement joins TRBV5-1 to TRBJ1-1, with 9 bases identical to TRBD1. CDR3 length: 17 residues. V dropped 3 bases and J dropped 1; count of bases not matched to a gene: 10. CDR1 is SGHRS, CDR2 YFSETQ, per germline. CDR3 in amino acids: CASSSGGTGKGNTEAFF. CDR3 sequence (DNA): TGCGCCAGCAGCTCGGGAGGGACAGGGAAGGGGAACACTGAAGCTTTCTTT.

The CDR3 loop reads CASSSGTGDLYEQYF. The CDR3, as DNA: TGTGCCAGCAGCTCCGGGACAGGGGATTTATACGAGCAGTACTTC. The genes are TRBV6-5 and TRBJ2-7; TRBD1 agrees at 10 bases. Germline loops: CDR1 MNHEY, CDR2 SVGAGI. The CDR3 consists of 15 residues. Trimming cost V 6 bases and J 4 bases; bases outside gene matches: 9.

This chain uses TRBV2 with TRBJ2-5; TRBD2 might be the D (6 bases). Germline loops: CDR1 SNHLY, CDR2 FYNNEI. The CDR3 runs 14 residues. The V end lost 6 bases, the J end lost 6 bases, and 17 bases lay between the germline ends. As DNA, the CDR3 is TGTGCCAGCAGAGGCGGGGTCCCCCAGAAGACCCAGTACTTC. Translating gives CASRGGVPQKTQYF.

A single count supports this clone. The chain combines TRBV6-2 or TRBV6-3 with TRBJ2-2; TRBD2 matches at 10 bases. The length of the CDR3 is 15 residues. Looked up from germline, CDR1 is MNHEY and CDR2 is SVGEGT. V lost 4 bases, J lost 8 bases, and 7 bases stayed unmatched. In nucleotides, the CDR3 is TGTGCCAGCAGTTTAGCGGGGGGCCTTCAGGGGGAGCTGTTTTTT. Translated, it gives CASSLAGGLQGELFF.

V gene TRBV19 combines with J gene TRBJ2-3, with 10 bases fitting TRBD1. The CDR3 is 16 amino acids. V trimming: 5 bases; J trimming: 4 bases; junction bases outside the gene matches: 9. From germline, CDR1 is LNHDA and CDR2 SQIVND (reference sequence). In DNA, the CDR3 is TGTGCCAGTAGTCCTGGGGCGGGGACAGGGGCAGATACGCAGTATTTT. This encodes CASSPGAGTGADTQYF.

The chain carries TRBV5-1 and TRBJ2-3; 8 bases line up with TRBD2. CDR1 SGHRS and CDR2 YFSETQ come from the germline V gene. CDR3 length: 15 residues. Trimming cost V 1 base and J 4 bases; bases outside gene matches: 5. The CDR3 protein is CASSLRRGAADTQYF. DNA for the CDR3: TGCGCCAGCAGCTTGAGGCGGGGGGCCGCAGATACGCAGTATTTT.

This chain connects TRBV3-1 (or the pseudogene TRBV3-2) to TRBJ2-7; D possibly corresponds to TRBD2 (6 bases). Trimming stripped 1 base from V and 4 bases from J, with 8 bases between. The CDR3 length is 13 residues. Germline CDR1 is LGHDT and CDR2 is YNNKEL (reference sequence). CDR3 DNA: TGTGCCAGCAGCCAAGCCGGGACTTACGAGCAGTACTTC. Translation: CASSQAGTYEQYF.

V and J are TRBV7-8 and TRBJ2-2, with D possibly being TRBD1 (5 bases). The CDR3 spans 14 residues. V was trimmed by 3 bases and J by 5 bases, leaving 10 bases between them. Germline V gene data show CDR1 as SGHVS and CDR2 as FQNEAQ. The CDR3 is CASSFGRGTGELFF. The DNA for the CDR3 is TGTGCCAGCAGCTTTGGTAGGGGTACCGGGGAGCTGTTTTTT.

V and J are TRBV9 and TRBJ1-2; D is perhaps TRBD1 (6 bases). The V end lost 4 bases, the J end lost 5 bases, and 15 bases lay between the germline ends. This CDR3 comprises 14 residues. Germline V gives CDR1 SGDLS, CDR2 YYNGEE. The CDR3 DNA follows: TGTGCCAGCAGCCCCGGGCAGGGGATTTATGGCTACACCTTC. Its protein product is CASSPGQGIYGYTF. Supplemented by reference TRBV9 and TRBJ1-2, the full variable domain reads DSGVTQTPKHLITATGQRVTLRCSPRSGDLSVYWYQQSLDQGLQFLIQYYNGEERAKGNILERFSAQQFPDLHSELNLSSLELGDSALYFCASSPGQGIYGYTFGSGTRLTVV.